This is a list of T cell receptor beta chains from one sample in a study of Ad26.COV2.S vaccination and SARS-CoV-2 variants. Generated by immunoSEQ multiplex PCR, the TCRdb table keeps only in-frame clones and is missing some. This table holds around 380,000 clones, 80% to 90% found once. This specimen was peripheral blood, taken in a trial of Ad26.COV2.S vaccine versus placebo. These TCRs come from a person aged 18-65 years who received the Ad26.COV2.S COVID-19 vaccine or a placebo. CDR3s include the opening cysteine and the closing phenylalanine or tryptophan. Fields, in order: clone size, CDR3 length, V gene, J gene, D gene, CDR3 protein, CDR3 DNA. D genes are given only for firm matches. The size of a clone is reported for some rows only, either as once, few or many, or as a class for expanded clones.

clone size: -; CDR3 length: 15; V gene: TRBV5-3; J gene: TRBJ1-6; D gene: TRBD1; CDR3 protein: CARSIAGTGSSPLHF; CDR3 DNA: TGTGCCAGAAGCATAGCCGGGACAGGTAGTTCACCCCTCCACTTT
clone size: once; CDR3 length: 13; V gene: TRBV19; J gene: TRBJ2-2; D gene: -; CDR3 protein: CASSLGHTGELFF; CDR3 DNA: TGTGCCAGTAGCCTAGGTCATACCGGGGAGCTGTTTTTT
clone size: once; CDR3 length: 15; V gene: TRBV7-8; J gene: TRBJ2-1; D gene: TRBD1; CDR3 protein: CASSPHRDRGNEQFF; CDR3 DNA: TGTGCCAGCAGTCCCCACCGGGACAGGGGGAATGAGCAGTTCTTC
clone size: -; CDR3 length: 15; V gene: TRBV6-1; J gene: TRBJ1-6; D gene: -; CDR3 protein: CASSDVFGDDSPLHF; CDR3 DNA: TGTGCCAGCAGTGACGTTTTCGGGGATGATTCACCCCTCCACTTT
clone size: -; CDR3 length: 14; V gene: TRBV5-1; J gene: TRBJ1-1; D gene: -; CDR3 protein: CASSPYGENAEAFF; CDR3 DNA: TGCGCCAGCAGCCCGTATGGGGAGAACGCTGAAGCTTTCTTT
clone size: -; CDR3 length: 14; V gene: TRBV27; J gene: TRBJ1-5; D gene: -; CDR3 protein: CASSLTSRYQPQHF; CDR3 DNA: TGTGCCAGCAGTTTAACTTCACGTTATCAGCCCCAGCATTTT
clone size: once; CDR3 length: 15; V gene: TRBV5-4; J gene: TRBJ1-2; D gene: TRBD1; CDR3 protein: CASSSPRDRGKGYTF; CDR3 DNA: TGTGCCAGCAGCTCGCCCCGGGACAGGGGGAAGGGCTACACCTTC
clone size: -; CDR3 length: 15; V gene: TRBV18; J gene: TRBJ1-1; D gene: -; CDR3 protein: CASSLGNRVNTEAFF; CDR3 DNA: TGTGCCAGCTCACTAGGGAACCGGGTGAACACTGAAGCTTTCTTT
clone size: -; CDR3 length: 15; V gene: TRBV27; J gene: TRBJ2-3; D gene: -; CDR3 protein: CASSLLLGHTDTQYF; CDR3 DNA: TGTGCCAGCAGTTTATTACTAGGGCACACAGATACGCAGTATTTT
clone size: -; CDR3 length: 15; V gene: TRBV19; J gene: TRBJ2-7; D gene: TRBD2; CDR3 protein: CASSIGLAEVYEQYF; CDR3 DNA: TGTGCCAGTAGTATAGGTCTAGCGGAGGTCTACGAGCAGTACTTC
clone size: -; CDR3 length: 14; V gene: TRBV13; J gene: TRBJ2-7; D gene: -; CDR3 protein: CASSTYGGSYEQYF; CDR3 DNA: TGTGCCAGCAGCACATACGGGGGCTCCTACGAGCAGTACTTC
clone size: -; CDR3 length: 19; V gene: TRBV4-1; J gene: TRBJ1-5; D gene: TRBD1; CDR3 protein: CASSHTRSPGGYSNQPQHF; CDR3 DNA: TGCGCCAGCAGCCACACCAGATCCCCAGGGGGTTATAGCAATCAGCCCCAGCATTTT
clone size: -; CDR3 length: 15; V gene: TRBV5-1; J gene: TRBJ2-1; D gene: TRBD2; CDR3 protein: CASSLVGGAYNEQFF; CDR3 DNA: TGCGCCAGCAGCTTGGTCGGGGGGGCTTACAATGAGCAGTTCTTC
clone size: few; CDR3 length: 16; V gene: TRBV9; J gene: TRBJ2-3; D gene: TRBD1; CDR3 protein: CASSPRFGQGTDTQYF; CDR3 DNA: TGTGCCAGCAGCCCCCGCTTTGGACAGGGCACAGATACGCAGTATTTT
clone size: -; CDR3 length: 15; V gene: TRBV6-5; J gene: TRBJ1-4; D gene: -; CDR3 protein: CASSLTGTTNEKLFF; CDR3 DNA: TGTGCCAGCAGTTTAACAGGGACAACTAATGAAAAACTGTTTTTT
clone size: -; CDR3 length: 15; V gene: TRBV5-4; J gene: TRBJ2-5; D gene: TRBD2; CDR3 protein: CASSLMGLGQETQYF; CDR3 DNA: TGTGCCAGCAGCTTGATGGGACTAGGCCAAGAGACCCAGTACTTC
clone size: -; CDR3 length: 17; V gene: TRBV7-9; J gene: TRBJ2-5; D gene: TRBD2; CDR3 protein: CASSSRLAGALWETQYF; CDR3 DNA: TGTGCCAGCAGCAGTCGACTAGCGGGGGCACTATGGGAGACCCAGTACTTC
clone size: few; CDR3 length: 13; V gene: TRBV4-1; J gene: TRBJ1-6; D gene: TRBD1; CDR3 protein: CASSPTGMAPLHF; CDR3 DNA: TGCGCCAGCAGCCCGACAGGGATGGCACCCCTCCACTTT
clone size: -; CDR3 length: 14; V gene: TRBV7-2; J gene: TRBJ1-4; D gene: -; CDR3 protein: CASNRRGGSEKLFF; CDR3 DNA: TGTGCCAGCAACCGGCGGGGCGGCAGTGAAAAACTGTTTTTT
clone size: -; CDR3 length: 17; V gene: TRBV4-3; J gene: TRBJ2-7; D gene: TRBD1; CDR3 protein: CASSQDWGQGEFYEQYF; CDR3 DNA: TGCGCCAGCAGCCAAGATTGGGGACAGGGCGAATTCTACGAGCAGTACTTC
clone size: once; CDR3 length: 13; V gene: TRBV30; J gene: TRBJ1-5; D gene: -; CDR3 protein: CAWSVQGHQPQHF; CDR3 DNA: TGTGCCTGGAGTGTTCAGGGACATCAGCCCCAGCATTTT
clone size: once; CDR3 length: 13; V gene: TRBV11-2; J gene: TRBJ1-2; D gene: -; CDR3 protein: CASRREGDYGYTF; CDR3 DNA: TGTGCCAGCAGGCGGGAGGGTGACTATGGCTACACCTTC
clone size: once; CDR3 length: 15; V gene: TRBV10-3; J gene: TRBJ1-1; D gene: TRBD1; CDR3 protein: CAISEGGQGVGEAFF; CDR3 DNA: TGTGCCATCAGTGAAGGAGGGCAGGGGGTAGGAGAAGCTTTCTTT
clone size: -; CDR3 length: 13; V gene: TRBV24-1; J gene: TRBJ1-2; D gene: TRBD1; CDR3 protein: CATSDTTGYGYTF; CDR3 DNA: TGTGCCACCAGTGATACGACAGGGTATGGCTACACCTTC
clone size: -; CDR3 length: 15; V gene: TRBV6-5; J gene: TRBJ1-2; D gene: TRBD1; CDR3 protein: CASRSPPGTGEGYTF; CDR3 DNA: TGTGCCAGCAGATCCCCTCCGGGGACAGGGGAGGGCTACACCTTC
clone size: -; CDR3 length: 15; V gene: TRBV11-2; J gene: TRBJ1-2; D gene: TRBD1; CDR3 protein: CASSGLQGKDYGYTF; CDR3 DNA: TGTGCCAGCAGCGGACTACAGGGGAAGGACTATGGCTACACCTTC
clone size: -; CDR3 length: 14; V gene: TRBV6-4; J gene: TRBJ2-1; D gene: TRBD2; CDR3 protein: CASSRLAGYNEQFF; CDR3 DNA: TGTGCCAGCTCTCGACTAGCGGGGTACAATGAGCAGTTCTTC
clone size: -; CDR3 length: 14; V gene: TRBV30; J gene: TRBJ1-5; D gene: -; CDR3 protein: CAWSGGPAGQPQHF; CDR3 DNA: TGTGCCTGGAGTGGGGGCCCGGCGGGGCAGCCCCAGCATTTT
clone size: -; CDR3 length: 14; V gene: TRBV7-6; J gene: TRBJ2-7; D gene: TRBD2; CDR3 protein: CASSVLSGAYEQYF; CDR3 DNA: TGTGCCAGCAGCGTTCTTAGCGGGGCCTACGAGCAGTACTTC
clone size: -; CDR3 length: 15; V gene: TRBV7-7; J gene: TRBJ1-1; D gene: -; CDR3 protein: CASSSIGRGNTEAFF; CDR3 DNA: TGTGCCAGCAGCTCAATCGGGAGGGGGAACACTGAAGCTTTCTTT
clone size: -; CDR3 length: 14; V gene: TRBV10-1; J gene: TRBJ1-5; D gene: -; CDR3 protein: CASSEGYSNQPQHF; CDR3 DNA: TGCGCCAGCAGTGAAGGCTATAGCAATCAGCCCCAGCATTTT
clone size: -; CDR3 length: 11; V gene: TRBV12-3/TRBV12-4; J gene: TRBJ1-2; D gene: -; CDR3 protein: CASSGGYGYTF; CDR3 DNA: TGTGCCAGCAGTGGGGGCTATGGCTACACCTTC
clone size: -; CDR3 length: 15; V gene: TRBV5-1; J gene: TRBJ2-7; D gene: -; CDR3 protein: CASSLVPGESYEQYF; CDR3 DNA: TGCGCCAGCAGCTTGGTCCCAGGGGAATCCTACGAGCAGTACTTC
clone size: -; CDR3 length: 13; V gene: TRBV6-5; J gene: TRBJ1-1; D gene: -; CDR3 protein: CATLRGVDTEAFF; CDR3 DNA: TGTGCCACCCTCAGGGGTGTCGACACTGAAGCTTTCTTT
clone size: -; CDR3 length: 15; V gene: TRBV19; J gene: TRBJ1-2; D gene: -; CDR3 protein: CASSIPTDSRNGYTF; CDR3 DNA: TGTGCCAGTAGTATCCCAACCGACAGCCGGAATGGCTACACCTTC
clone size: few; CDR3 length: 15; V gene: TRBV3-1/TRBV3-2; J gene: TRBJ1-3; D gene: -; CDR3 protein: CASSQNRVSGNTIYF; CDR3 DNA: TGTGCCAGCAGCCAAAACAGGGTATCTGGAAACACCATATATTTT
clone size: once; CDR3 length: 14; V gene: TRBV3-1/TRBV3-2; J gene: TRBJ1-2; D gene: -; CDR3 protein: CASSQDLGLGGYTF; CDR3 DNA: TGTGCCAGCAGCCAAGATCTCGGGTTGGGCGGCTACACCTTC
clone size: -; CDR3 length: 16; V gene: TRBV6-1; J gene: TRBJ1-3; D gene: -; CDR3 protein: CASSESPTSSGNTIYF; CDR3 DNA: TGTGCCAGCAGTGAATCGCCCACGAGCTCTGGAAACACCATATATTTT
clone size: -; CDR3 length: 14; V gene: TRBV2; J gene: TRBJ2-6; D gene: -; CDR3 protein: CASSIVSGANVLTF; CDR3 DNA: TGTGCCAGCAGTATCGTCTCTGGGGCCAACGTCCTGACTTTC
clone size: -; CDR3 length: 13; V gene: TRBV2; J gene: TRBJ1-1; D gene: -; CDR3 protein: CASSGGTPTEAFF; CDR3 DNA: TGTGCCAGCAGTGGGGGCACCCCCACTGAAGCTTTCTTT
clone size: -; CDR3 length: 15; V gene: TRBV6-5; J gene: TRBJ1-5; D gene: -; CDR3 protein: CASQDLGLSNQPQHF; CDR3 DNA: TGTGCCAGCCAGGACCTAGGGTTGAGCAATCAGCCCCAGCATTTT
clone size: -; CDR3 length: 18; V gene: TRBV27; J gene: TRBJ2-7; D gene: -; CDR3 protein: CASSLFQPTHLLYDKQYF; CDR3 DNA: TGTGCCAGCAGTTTGTTTCAGCCGACACATTTACTCTACGATAAGCAGTACTTC
clone size: -; CDR3 length: 16; V gene: TRBV2; J gene: TRBJ1-2; D gene: -; CDR3 protein: CASSEALGRRGYGYTF; CDR3 DNA: TGTGCCAGCAGTGAAGCGCTTGGCAGGAGGGGCTATGGCTACACCTTC
clone size: -; CDR3 length: 20; V gene: TRBV4-3; J gene: TRBJ2-1; D gene: TRBD2; CDR3 protein: CASSQEGGTSGAPGGNEQFF; CDR3 DNA: TGCGCCAGCAGCCAAGAGGGGGGGACTAGCGGGGCCCCCGGAGGCAATGAGCAGTTCTTC
clone size: -; CDR3 length: 13; V gene: TRBV3-1/TRBV3-2; J gene: TRBJ1-1; D gene: -; CDR3 protein: CASSQRQGFEAFF; CDR3 DNA: TGTGCCAGCAGCCAAAGGCAGGGCTTTGAAGCTTTCTTT
clone size: -; CDR3 length: 11; V gene: TRBV19; J gene: TRBJ1-1; D gene: -; CDR3 protein: CASSIELNAFF; CDR3 DNA: TGTGCCAGTAGTATAGAACTGAATGCTTTCTTT
clone size: -; CDR3 length: 13; V gene: TRBV27; J gene: TRBJ2-5; D gene: TRBD2; CDR3 protein: CASRRTSGETQYF; CDR3 DNA: TGTGCCAGCAGAAGGACTAGCGGGGAGACCCAGTACTTC
clone size: -; CDR3 length: 14; V gene: TRBV4-1; J gene: TRBJ1-5; D gene: TRBD1; CDR3 protein: CASSHTGVNQPQHF; CDR3 DNA: TGCGCCAGCAGCCATACAGGGGTTAATCAGCCCCAGCATTTT
clone size: -; CDR3 length: 14; V gene: TRBV4-3; J gene: TRBJ1-2; D gene: -; CDR3 protein: CASSQEGQGQGYTF; CDR3 DNA: TGCGCCAGCAGCCAAGAAGGGCAGGGGCAGGGCTACACCTTC
clone size: -; CDR3 length: 18; V gene: TRBV18; J gene: TRBJ1-1; D gene: -; CDR3 protein: CASSPPGLKVGMNTEAFF; CDR3 DNA: TGTGCCAGCTCCCCGCCGGGACTCAAAGTCGGGATGAACACTGAAGCTTTCTTT
clone size: -; CDR3 length: 15; V gene: TRBV5-5; J gene: TRBJ2-1; D gene: TRBD2; CDR3 protein: CASSLGTSSYNEQFF; CDR3 DNA: TGTGCCAGCAGCTTGGGGACTAGCTCCTACAATGAGCAGTTCTTC
clone size: -; CDR3 length: 15; V gene: TRBV2; J gene: TRBJ2-7; D gene: TRBD1; CDR3 protein: CASTFQDRGFYEQYF; CDR3 DNA: TGTGCCAGCACCTTCCAGGACAGGGGTTTTTACGAGCAGTACTTC
clone size: -; CDR3 length: 15; V gene: TRBV2; J gene: TRBJ2-6; D gene: -; CDR3 protein: CASGKKSSGANVLTF; CDR3 DNA: TGTGCCAGCGGGAAAAAAAGCTCTGGGGCCAACGTCCTGACTTTC